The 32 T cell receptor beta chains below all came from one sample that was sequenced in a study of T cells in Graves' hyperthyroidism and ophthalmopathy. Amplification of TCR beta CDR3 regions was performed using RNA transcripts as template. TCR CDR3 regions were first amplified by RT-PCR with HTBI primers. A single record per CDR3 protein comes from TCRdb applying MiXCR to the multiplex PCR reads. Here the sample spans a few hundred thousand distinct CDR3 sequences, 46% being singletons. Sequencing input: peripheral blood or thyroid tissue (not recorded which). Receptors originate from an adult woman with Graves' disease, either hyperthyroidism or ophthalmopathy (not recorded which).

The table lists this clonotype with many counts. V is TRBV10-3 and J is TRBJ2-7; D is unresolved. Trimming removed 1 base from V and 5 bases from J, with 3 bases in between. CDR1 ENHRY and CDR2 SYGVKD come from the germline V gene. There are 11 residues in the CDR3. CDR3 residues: CAISELNEQYF. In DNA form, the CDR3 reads TGTGCCATCAGTGAGTTAAACGAGCAGTACTTC.

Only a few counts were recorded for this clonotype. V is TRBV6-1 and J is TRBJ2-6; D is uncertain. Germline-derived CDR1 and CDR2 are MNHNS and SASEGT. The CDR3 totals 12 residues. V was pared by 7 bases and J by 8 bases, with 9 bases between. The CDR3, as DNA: TGTGCCAGCATTGCGACACCCAACGTCCTGACTTTC. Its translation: CASIATPNVLTF.

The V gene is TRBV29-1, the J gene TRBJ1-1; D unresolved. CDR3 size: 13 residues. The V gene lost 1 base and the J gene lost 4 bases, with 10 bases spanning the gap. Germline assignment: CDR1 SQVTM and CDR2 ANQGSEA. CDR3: CSVEVVGSTEAFF. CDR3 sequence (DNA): TGCAGCGTTGAAGTAGTAGGAAGCACTGAAGCTTTCTTT. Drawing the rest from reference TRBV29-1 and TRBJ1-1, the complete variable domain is SAVISQKPSRDICQRGTSLTIQCQVDSQVTMMFWYRQQPGQSLTLIATANQGSEATYESGFVIDKFPISRPNLTFSTLTVSNMSPEDSSIYLCSVEVVGSTEAFFGQGTRLTVV.

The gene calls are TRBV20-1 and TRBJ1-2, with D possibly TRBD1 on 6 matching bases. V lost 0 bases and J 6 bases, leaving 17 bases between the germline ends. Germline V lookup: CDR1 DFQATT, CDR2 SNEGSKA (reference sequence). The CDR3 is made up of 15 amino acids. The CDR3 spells CSAREGPSGGDGYTF. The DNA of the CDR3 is TGCAGTGCTAGAGAGGGTCCTAGCGGGGGCGATGGCTACACCTTC.

The CDR3 loop is CSAISSSYSNQPQHF. CDR3 DNA sequence: TGCAGTGCTATTAGCAGTTCCTATAGCAATCAGCCCCAGCATTTT. The chain employs TRBV20-1 and TRBJ1-5; D unclear. This CDR3 is 15 amino acids long. Trimming pared 4 bases from V and 0 bases from J, leaving 13 bases between. Germline CDR1 and CDR2: DFQATT and SNEGSKA (reference sequence).

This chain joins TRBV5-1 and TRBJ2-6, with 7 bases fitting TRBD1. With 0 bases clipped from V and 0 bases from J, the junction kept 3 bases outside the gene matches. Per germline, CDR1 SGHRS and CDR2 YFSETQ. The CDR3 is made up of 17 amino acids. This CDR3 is CASSLAGQRSGANVLTF. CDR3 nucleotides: TGCGCCAGCAGCTTGGCGGGACAGCGCTCTGGGGCCAACGTCCTGACTTTC. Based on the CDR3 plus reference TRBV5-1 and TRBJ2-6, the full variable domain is KAGVTQTPRYLIKTRGQQVTLSCSPISGHRSVSWYQQTPGQGLQFLFEYFSETQRNKGNFPGRFSGRQFSNSRSEMNVSTLELGDSALYLCASSLAGQRSGANVLTFGAGSRLTVL.

CDR3 loop: CATGYANGYTF. CDR3 nucleotide sequence: TGTGCAACAGGGTACGCAAATGGCTACACCTTC. The chain combines TRBV24-1 with TRBJ1-2; D possibly corresponds to TRBD1 (6 bases). This CDR3 is 11 amino acids long. CDR1 and CDR2 (germline): KGHDR, SFDVKD.

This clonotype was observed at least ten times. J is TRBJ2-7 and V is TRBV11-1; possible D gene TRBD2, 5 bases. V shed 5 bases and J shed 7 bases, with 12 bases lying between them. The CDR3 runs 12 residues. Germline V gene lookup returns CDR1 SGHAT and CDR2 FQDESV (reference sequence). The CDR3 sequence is CASSPDRGEQYF. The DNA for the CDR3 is TGTGCCAGCAGCCCCGATCGAGGGGAGCAGTACTTC.

CDR3 DNA: TGCGCCAGCAGCTTCGGACAGGGGGTGAGGATTCAGTACTTC. It is translated as CASSFGQGVRIQYF. The chain is built from TRBV10-2 and TRBJ2-5; 10 bases fit TRBD1. CDR1 and CDR2 (germline): WSHSY, SAAADI. The CDR3 loop spans 14 amino acids. Germline trimming cut 6 bases from V and 11 bases from J; bases unmatched to any gene: 12.

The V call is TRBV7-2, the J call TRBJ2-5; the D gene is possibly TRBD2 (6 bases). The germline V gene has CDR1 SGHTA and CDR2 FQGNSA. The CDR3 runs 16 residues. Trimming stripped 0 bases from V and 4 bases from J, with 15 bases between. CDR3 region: CASSLAAGHRVETQYF. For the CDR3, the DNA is TGTGCCAGCAGCTTAGCCGCGGGGCATCGGGTAGAGACCCAGTACTTC. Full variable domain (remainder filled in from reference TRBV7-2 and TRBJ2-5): GAGVSQSPSNKVTEKGKDVELRCDPISGHTALYWYRQSLGQGLEFLIYFQGNSAPDKSGLPSDRFSAERTGGSVSTLTIQRTQQEDSAVYLCASSLAAGHRVETQYFGPGTRLLVL.

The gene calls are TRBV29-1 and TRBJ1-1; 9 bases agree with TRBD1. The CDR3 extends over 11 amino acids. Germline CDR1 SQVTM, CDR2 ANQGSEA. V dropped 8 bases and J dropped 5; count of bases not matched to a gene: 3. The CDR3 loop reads CSLDRGTEAFF. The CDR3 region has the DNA TGCAGCTTAGACAGGGGGACTGAAGCTTTCTTT.

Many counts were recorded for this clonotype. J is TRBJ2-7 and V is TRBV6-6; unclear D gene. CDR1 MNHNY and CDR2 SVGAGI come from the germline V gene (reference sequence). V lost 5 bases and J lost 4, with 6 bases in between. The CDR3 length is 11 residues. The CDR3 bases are TGTGCCAGCAGTCAAAAGTACGAGCAGTACTTC. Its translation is CASSQKYEQYF.

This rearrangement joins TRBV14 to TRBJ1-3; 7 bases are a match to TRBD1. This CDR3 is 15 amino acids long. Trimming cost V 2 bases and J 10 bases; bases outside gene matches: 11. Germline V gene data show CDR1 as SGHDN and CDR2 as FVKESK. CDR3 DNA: TGTGCCAGCAGCCAACTCATGGCGGGACAGTCGACCATATATTTT. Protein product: CASSQLMAGQSTIYF.

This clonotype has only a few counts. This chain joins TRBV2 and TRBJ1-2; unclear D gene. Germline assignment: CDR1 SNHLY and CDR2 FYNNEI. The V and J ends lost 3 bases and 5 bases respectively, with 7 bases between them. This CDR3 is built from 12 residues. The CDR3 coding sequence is TGTGCCAGCAGTGAGTGGGGTTATGGCTACACCTTC. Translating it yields CASSEWGYGYTF.

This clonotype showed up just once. The DNA for the CDR3 is TGTGCCAGCAGGGGAGTCTCTGGGGCCAACGTCCTGACTTTC. Translating it yields CASRGVSGANVLTF. The chain links TRBV25-1 to TRBJ2-6; maybe TRBD2 (5 bases). Trimming removed 6 bases at V and 0 bases at J, with 6 bases between. Germline CDR1 MGHDK, CDR2 SYGVNS. CDR3 length: 14 residues.

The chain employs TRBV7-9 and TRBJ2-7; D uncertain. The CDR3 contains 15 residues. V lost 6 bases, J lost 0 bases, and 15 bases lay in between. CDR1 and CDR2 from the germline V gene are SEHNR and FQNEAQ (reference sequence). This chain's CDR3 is CASSLVRLSSYEQYF. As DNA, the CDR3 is TGTGCCAGCAGTTTGGTCCGCTTGAGCTCCTACGAGCAGTACTTC.

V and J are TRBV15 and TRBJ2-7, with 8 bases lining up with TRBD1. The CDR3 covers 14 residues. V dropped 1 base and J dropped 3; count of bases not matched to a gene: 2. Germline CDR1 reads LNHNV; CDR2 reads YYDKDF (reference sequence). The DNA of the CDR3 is TGTGCCACCAGCAGAGTCACAGGGGGCTACGAGCAGTACTTC. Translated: CATSRVTGGYEQYF.

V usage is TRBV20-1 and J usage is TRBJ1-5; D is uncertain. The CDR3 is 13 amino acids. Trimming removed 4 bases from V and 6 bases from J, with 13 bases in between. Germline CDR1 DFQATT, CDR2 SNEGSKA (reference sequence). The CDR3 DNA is TGCAGTGCTAAGACCGACGGCGGTCAGCCCCAGCATTTT. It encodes CSAKTDGGQPQHF.

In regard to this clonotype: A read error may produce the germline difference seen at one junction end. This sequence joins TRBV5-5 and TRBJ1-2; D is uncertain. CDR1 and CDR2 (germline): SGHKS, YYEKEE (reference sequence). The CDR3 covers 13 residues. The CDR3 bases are TGCGCCAGCAGCCAAGAGATCAGCTATGGCTACACCTTC. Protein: CASSQEISYGYTF.

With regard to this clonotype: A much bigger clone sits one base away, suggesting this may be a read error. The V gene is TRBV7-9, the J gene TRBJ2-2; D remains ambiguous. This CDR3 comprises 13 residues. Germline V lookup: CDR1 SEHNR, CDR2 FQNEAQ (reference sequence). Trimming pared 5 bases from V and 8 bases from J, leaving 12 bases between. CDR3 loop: CASSPDELGELFF. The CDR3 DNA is TGTGCCAGCAGCCCCGATGAATTGGGGGAGCTGTTTTTT.

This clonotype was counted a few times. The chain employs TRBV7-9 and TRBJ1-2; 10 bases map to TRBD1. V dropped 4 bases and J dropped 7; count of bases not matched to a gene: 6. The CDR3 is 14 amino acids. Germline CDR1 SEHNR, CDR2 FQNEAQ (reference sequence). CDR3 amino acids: CASSYTGTGAGYTF. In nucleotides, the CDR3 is TGTGCCAGCAGCTATACCGGGACAGGGGCTGGCTACACCTTC.

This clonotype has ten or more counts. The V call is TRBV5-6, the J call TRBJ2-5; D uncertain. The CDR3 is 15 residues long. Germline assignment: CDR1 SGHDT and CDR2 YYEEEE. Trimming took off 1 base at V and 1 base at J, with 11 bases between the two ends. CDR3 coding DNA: TGTGCCAGCAGCTTGACAGAAGAACTCCAAGAGACCCAGTACTTC. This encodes CASSLTEELQETQYF.

CDR3 DNA: TGTGCCAGCAGCTTAGTAACAGCCGGATATGGCTACACCTTC. Its protein product is CASSLVTAGYGYTF. This sequence joins TRBV7-2 and TRBJ1-2; D remains ambiguous. The CDR3 is made up of 14 amino acids. Germline V gene lookup returns CDR1 SGHTA and CDR2 FQGNSA. V lost 1 base to trimming and J lost 5 bases, with 11 bases between them.

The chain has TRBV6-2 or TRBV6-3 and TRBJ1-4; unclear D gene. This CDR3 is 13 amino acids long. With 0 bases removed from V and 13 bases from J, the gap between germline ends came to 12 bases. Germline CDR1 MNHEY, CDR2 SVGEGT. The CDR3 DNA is TGTGCCAGCAGTTACTCATTACTGCGGGTACTGTTTTTT. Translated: CASSYSLLRVLFF.

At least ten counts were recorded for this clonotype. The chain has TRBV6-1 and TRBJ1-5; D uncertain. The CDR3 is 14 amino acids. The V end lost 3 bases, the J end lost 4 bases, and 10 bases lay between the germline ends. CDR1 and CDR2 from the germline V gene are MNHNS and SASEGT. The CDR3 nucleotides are TGTGCCAGCAGTGAGATGGTTGGTAATCAGCCCCAGCATTTT. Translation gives CASSEMVGNQPQHF.

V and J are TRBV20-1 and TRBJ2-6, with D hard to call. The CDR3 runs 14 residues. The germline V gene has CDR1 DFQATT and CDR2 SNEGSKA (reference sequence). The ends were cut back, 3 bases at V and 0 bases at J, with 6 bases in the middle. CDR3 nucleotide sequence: TGCAGTGCTAGTTGGGTCTCTGGGGCCAACGTCCTGACTTTC. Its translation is CSASWVSGANVLTF.

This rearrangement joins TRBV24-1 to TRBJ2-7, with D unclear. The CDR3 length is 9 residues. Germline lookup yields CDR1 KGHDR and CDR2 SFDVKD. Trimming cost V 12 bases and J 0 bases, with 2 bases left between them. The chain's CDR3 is CAASYEQYF. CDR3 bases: TGTGCCGCCTCCTACGAGCAGTACTTC.

CDR3 sequence: CATSSGRDTGELFF. The DNA of the CDR3 is TGTGCCACCAGCAGCGGGAGAGACACCGGGGAGCTGTTTTTT. The chain carries TRBV15 and TRBJ2-2; maybe TRBD2 (6 bases). The V gene lost 3 bases and the J gene lost 3 bases, with 8 bases spanning the gap. The CDR3 extends over 14 amino acids. Germline V gives CDR1 LNHNV, CDR2 YYDKDF (reference sequence).

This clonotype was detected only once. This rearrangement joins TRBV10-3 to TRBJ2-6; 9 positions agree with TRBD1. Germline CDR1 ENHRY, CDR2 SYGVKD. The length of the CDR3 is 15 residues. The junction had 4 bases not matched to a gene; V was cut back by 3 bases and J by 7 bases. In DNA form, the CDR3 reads TGTGCCATCAGTGAAAGGGACAGGGAAGCCAACGTCCTGACTTTC. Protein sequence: CAISERDREANVLTF.

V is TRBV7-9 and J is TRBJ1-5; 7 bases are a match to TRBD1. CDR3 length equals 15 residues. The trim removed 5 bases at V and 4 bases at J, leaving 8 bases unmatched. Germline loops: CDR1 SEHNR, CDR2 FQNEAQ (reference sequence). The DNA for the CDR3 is TGTGCCAGCAGCCGCCACGACAGGGAGAATCAGCCCCAGCATTTT. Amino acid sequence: CASSRHDRENQPQHF.

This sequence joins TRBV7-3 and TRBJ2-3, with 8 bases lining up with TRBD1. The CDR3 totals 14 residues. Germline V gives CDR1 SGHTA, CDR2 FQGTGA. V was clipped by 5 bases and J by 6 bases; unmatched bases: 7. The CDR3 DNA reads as TGTGCCAGCAGCCCAGGACAGGGTCGCGATACGCAGTATTTT. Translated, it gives CASSPGQGRDTQYF.

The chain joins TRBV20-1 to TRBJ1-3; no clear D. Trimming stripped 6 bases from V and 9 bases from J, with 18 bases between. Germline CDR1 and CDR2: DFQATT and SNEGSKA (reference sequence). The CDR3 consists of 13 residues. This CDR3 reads CSAVRESGATIYF. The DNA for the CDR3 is TGCAGTGCCGTCCGGGAGTCTGGCGCCACCATATATTTT.